These 9 T cell receptor beta chains came from one sample sequenced in a study of cytomegalovirus exposure and HLA in healthy donors. PCR primers comprised 60 Vbeta and 13 Jbeta primers. Sequenced by immunoSEQ multiplex PCR; TCRdb stores in-frame clones only, minus some. The sample lists 180,000 or so clones; 70% to 85% were seen once. Sequencing was done on a sample of PBMCs. The receptor source for this set is a boy between 2 and 10 years old in good health and CMV-seronegative.

This chain uses TRBV7-2 with TRBJ2-3; 8 positions match TRBD2. The CDR3 is made up of 15 amino acids. CDR1 SGHTA and CDR2 FQGNSA come from the germline V gene. Trimming took 3 bases from V and 5 from J; bases not matched to a gene: 7. Here the CDR3 reads CASSLKRGWKDTQYF. CDR3 nucleotide sequence: TGTGCCAGCAGCTTGAAGCGGGGGTGGAAAGATACGCAGTATTTT. The entire variable domain, with the rest obtained from reference TRBV7-2 and TRBJ2-3, is as follows: GAGVSQSPSNKVTEKGKDVELRCDPISGHTALYWYRQSLGQGLEFLIYFQGNSAPDKSGLPSDRFSAERTGGSVSTLTIQRTQQEDSAVYLCASSLKRGWKDTQYFGPGTRLTVL.

This chain links TRBV5-6 with TRBJ2-7, with D possibly matching TRBD1 (6 bases). Trimming took off 0 bases at V and 3 bases at J, with 10 bases between the two ends. Germline CDR1 and CDR2: SGHDT and YYEEEE. The CDR3 loop spans 14 amino acids. The CDR3 sequence is CASSLVGRGYEQYF. The CDR3 region has the DNA TGTGCCAGCAGCTTGGTGGGCAGGGGCTACGAGCAGTACTTC.

This chain joins TRBV27 and TRBJ2-1, with 8 bases that match TRBD1. Trimming at V came to 4 bases and at J to 6 bases, leaving 5 bases not matched to a gene. Germline CDR1 and CDR2: MNHEY and SMNVEV (reference sequence). The CDR3 contains 14 residues. The CDR3 DNA sequence: TGTGCCAGCAGTTCCGGGACAGGTGTCAATGAGCAGTTCTTC. Translation gives CASSSGTGVNEQFF.

This chain's CDR3 is CASSPRTGSNYGYTF. CDR3 DNA: TGTGCCAGCAGCCCTCGGACAGGTTCTAACTATGGCTACACCTTC. The chain is built from TRBV4-2 and TRBJ1-2; 7 bases fit TRBD1. The V gene's germline CDR1 is LGHNA and CDR2 YNFKEQ. The CDR3 covers 15 residues. V lost 4 bases, J lost 0 bases, and 5 bases stayed unmatched.

The gene calls are TRBV7-9 and TRBJ1-2; 7 bases map to TRBD1. The CDR3 has 17 residues. V trimming: 0 bases; J trimming: 6 bases; junction bases outside the gene matches: 13. CDR1 and CDR2 (germline): SEHNR, FQNEAQ (reference sequence). This CDR3 reads CASSLAGTADHGNGYTF. The DNA for the CDR3 is TGTGCCAGCAGCTTAGCCGGGACAGCCGACCACGGGAATGGCTACACCTTC.

J is TRBJ1-1 and V is TRBV19; 7 bases line up with TRBD1. CDR1 and CDR2 (germline): LNHDA, SQIVND (reference sequence). V gave up 5 bases and J gave up 1 base; unmatched junction bases: 10. There are 16 residues in the CDR3. The CDR3 loop is CASSPTIDRENTEAFF. CDR3 bases: TGTGCCAGTAGTCCCACAATAGACAGGGAGAACACTGAAGCTTTCTTT.

There are a few counts of this clone. The chain recombines TRBV7-2 with TRBJ2-2; D might be TRBD2 (6 bases). The CDR3 is made up of 16 amino acids. Trimming stripped 5 bases from V and 4 bases from J, with 17 bases between. The germline V gene encodes CDR1 SGHTA and CDR2 FQGNSA. The CDR3 protein is CASSLRGLRGTGELFF. CDR3 DNA: TGTGCCAGCAGCCTGCGAGGACTACGTGGCACCGGGGAGCTGTTTTTT.

The gene calls are TRBV6-5 and TRBJ1-4, with 11 bases fitting TRBD1. There are 15 residues in the CDR3. Germline CDR1 and CDR2: MNHEY and SVGAGI. With 5 bases clipped from V and 7 bases from J, the junction kept 6 bases outside the gene matches. CDR3 sequence (DNA): TGTGCCAGCAGTCAATCGGGACAGGGGGGTGAAAAACTGTTTTTT. It is translated as CASSQSGQGGEKLFF.

This clone came up once. The chain employs TRBV11-2 and TRBJ1-1, with D perhaps matching TRBD1 (6 bases). The V gene lost 5 bases and the J gene lost 1 base, with 14 bases spanning the gap. The CDR3 has 15 amino acids. Germline loops: CDR1 SGHAT, CDR2 FQNNGV. The CDR3 DNA follows: TGTGCCAGCAGCATAGGCGGCAGGGGGAACACTGAAGCTTTCTTT. Its translation is CASSIGGRGNTEAFF.